Below are 12 T cell receptor beta chains sequenced from a single sample in a study of T-cell memory formation after mild COVID-19. Via MiXCR, TCRdb re-called the 5' RACE reads, giving one row per CDR3 protein. The sample has fewer than 700,000 distinct CDR3 sequences; more than 15% are singletons. The specimen was PBMCs or a T cell subset sorted from them (not recorded which). The receptors come from an adult woman who had mild COVID-19 (a few samples of this study predate the infection). Cell type and time point are not known.

J is TRBJ2-6 and V is TRBV12-3 or TRBV12-4; D could derive from TRBD1 or TRBD2 (5 bases each). This CDR3 is 20 amino acids long. V shed 3 bases and J shed 4 bases, with 25 bases lying between them. The CDR3 protein is CASSLWLDSSGRRGANVLTF. The CDR3 region has the DNA TGTGCCAGCAGTTTGTGGCTAGACAGTTCTGGGAGACGAGGGGCCAACGTCCTGACTTTC.

This clonotype has only a few counts. This chain links TRBV18 with TRBJ2-7; possibly TRBD1 for D (6 bases). V was cut by 5 bases and J by 6 bases, with 23 bases left in between. The CDR3 runs 16 residues. CDR1 and CDR2 from the germline V gene are KGHSH and LQKENI. Here the CDR3 DNA reads TGTGCCAGCTCATCCGGGGCCTCCGGACAGTCATCCGAGCAGTACTTC. Amino acids: CASSSGASGQSSEQYF.

Only a few counts were recorded for this clonotype. The chain has TRBV7-8 and TRBJ2-1; 11 bases align to TRBD2. The CDR3 covers 16 residues. V lost 5 bases to trimming and J lost 8 bases; unmatched junction nucleotides: 11. Germline lookup yields CDR1 SGHVS and CDR2 FQNEAQ. CDR3 residues: CASSPYSGRAKDEQFF. CDR3 bases: TGTGCCAGCAGCCCTTATAGCGGGAGGGCCAAAGATGAGCAGTTCTTC.

This clonotype was found a few times. The V gene is TRBV9, the J gene TRBJ2-1; 13 positions agree with TRBD2. This CDR3 is 16 amino acids long. Germline V CDR1 and CDR2: SGDLS, YYNGEE. J gave up 5 bases and V 2 bases, and 4 bases lay outside the gene matches. This chain's CDR3 is CASSVGLAGTHNEQFF. The CDR3 coding sequence is TGTGCCAGCAGCGTGGGACTAGCGGGAACGCACAATGAGCAGTTCTTC.

V and J are TRBV6-2 or TRBV6-3 and TRBJ2-1; D gene ambiguous. V shed 2 bases and J shed 4 bases, with 24 bases lying between them. The CDR3 loop spans 19 amino acids. CDR1 is MNHEY and CDR2 is SVGEGT in the germline V gene. The CDR3 loop is CASSYPAHGQPGSYNEQFF. The CDR3 DNA reads TGTGCCAGCAGTTACCCCGCACATGGCCAACCCGGGTCGTACAATGAGCAGTTCTTC.

This clonotype was detected only a few times. This chain uses TRBV5-1 with TRBJ2-7; the match to TRBD2 covers 9 bases. The CDR3 totals 16 residues. The junction had 8 bases not matched to a gene; V was cut back by 4 bases and J by 0 bases. Germline V gene lookup returns CDR1 SGHRS and CDR2 YFSETQ. The CDR3 DNA follows: TGCGCCAGCAGCCCATTAGCGGGGGCCTCCTCCTACGAGCAGTACTTC. As protein: CASSPLAGASSYEQYF. Complete variable domain (other parts from reference TRBV5-1 and TRBJ2-7): KAGVTQTPRYLIKTRGQQVTLSCSPISGHRSVSWYQQTPGQGLQFLFEYFSETQRNKGNFPGRFSGRQFSNSRSEMNVSTLELGDSALYLCASSPLAGASSYEQYFGPGTRLTVT.

The V call is TRBV18, the J call TRBJ2-6; a possible D gene is TRBD2 (6 bases). Germline V gene sequence: CDR1 KGHSH, CDR2 LQKENI. V was cut by 3 bases and J by 4 bases, with 16 bases left in between. The CDR3 runs 17 residues. As DNA, the CDR3 is TGTGCCAGCTCACCGTCGTTGGGGGAGGCCGGGGCCAACGTCCTGACTTTC. Residues: CASSPSLGEAGANVLTF.

The chain joins TRBV4-3 to TRBJ2-6; no clear D gene. V lost 0 bases to trimming and J lost 4 bases, with 13 bases between them. This CDR3 contains 17 residues. CDR1 is LGHNA, CDR2 YSLEER, per germline. The CDR3 here is CASSQDWGLGGANVLTF. The CDR3 DNA reads TGCGCCAGCAGCCAAGATTGGGGTCTAGGCGGGGCCAACGTCCTGACTTTC.

The chain is built from TRBV4-3 and TRBJ2-5; D is possibly TRBD1 (6 bases). The CDR3 length is 13 residues. CDR1 is LGHNA, CDR2 YSLEER, per germline. V lost 5 bases to trimming and J lost 3 bases, with 10 bases between them. The chain's CDR3 is CASSDRIEETQYF. In DNA, the CDR3 is TGCGCCAGCAGCGACAGGATTGAAGAGACCCAGTACTTC.

The gene calls are TRBV6-5 and TRBJ2-7; D ambiguous. CDR3 length equals 15 residues. Trimming left V 1 base short and J 2 bases short, with 12 bases between. CDR1 MNHEY and CDR2 SVGAGI come from the germline V gene. The CDR3 DNA reads TGTGCCAGCAGTTACTATACCGGGCTAACCTACGAGCAGTACTTC. Its translation: CASSYYTGLTYEQYF.

V usage is TRBV7-8 and J usage is TRBJ2-3; unclear D gene. Trimming shortened V by 4 bases and J by 2 bases, and 7 bases separated the two germline ends. Germline V gives CDR1 SGHVS, CDR2 FQNEAQ. The CDR3 extends over 13 amino acids. CDR3 DNA sequence: TGTGCCAGCAGCTCGAGACCCACAGATACGCAGTATTTT. It encodes CASSSRPTDTQYF.

The chain couples TRBV7-2 to TRBJ1-2, with unresolved D. Trimming removed 3 bases at V and 6 bases at J, with 14 bases between. The length of the CDR3 is 14 residues. From germline, CDR1 is SGHTA and CDR2 FQGNSA. DNA of the CDR3: TGTGCCAGCAGCTTCCGGGCCAAAAGACATGGCTACACCTTC. Translated, it gives CASSFRAKRHGYTF.